This T cell receptor (beta chain) was identified in a study of cytomegalovirus exposure and HLA in healthy donors. General study findings and limits: The study reported that TCR beta sequences accurately predicted HLA-A and HLA-B alleles in most subjects. Another analysis was done later, and it associated fewer than 20,000 TCR beta sequences with HLA alleles at 0.05 false discovery rate.

PCR involved 60 Vbeta and 13 Jbeta primers. Clones were read by immunoSEQ multiplex PCR, and TCRdb kept only the in-frame ones, dropping some. The sample has a few hundred thousand clones, 70% to 90% seen once. As regards this clone: The target antigen is unknown.

The CDR3 loop spans 14 amino acids. The ends were cut back, 4 bases at V and 6 bases at J, with 13 bases in the middle. The germline CDR1 and CDR2 sequences are MNHNS and SASEGT. The V and J genes are TRBV6-1 and TRBJ2-1; D is unclear. Sequenced material: PBMCs. The sequence derives from a man aged 25-45 years in good health and CMV-seronegative. The CDR3 sequence: CASSAWIPGNEQFF. CDR3 sequence (DNA): TGTGCCAGCAGTGCCTGGATCCCAGGCAATGAGCAGTTCTTC.